The 8 T cell receptor beta chains presented below share a single source sample, sequenced in a study of cytotoxic CD8 clonotypes in ibrutinib-treated CLL. Here immunoSEQ multiplex PCR was the method, and the copy in TCRdb shows in-frame clones only, minus some. The sample holds around 300,000 clones, about 80% seen once. The input for sequencing was PBMCs, taken before ibrutinib treatment. These TCRs come from a human donor with chronic lymphocytic leukemia.

V and J are TRBV7-9 and TRBJ2-1; 7 nucleotides line up with TRBD2. The germline CDR1 and CDR2 sequences are SEHNR and FQNEAQ (reference sequence). V lost 1 base, J lost 1 base, and 1 base stayed unmatched. The CDR3 sequence is 15 residues long. The CDR3 coding sequence is TGTGCCAGCAGCTTAGAGGGACTATCCTACAATGAGCAGTTCTTC. Translating it yields CASSLEGLSYNEQFF.

The chain employs TRBV4-3 and TRBJ2-7; D not resolved. V lost 1 base to trimming and J lost 2 bases, with 9 bases between them. Germline-derived CDR1 and CDR2 are LGHNA and YSLEER. The CDR3 sequence is 14 residues long. The CDR3 protein is CASSQAVTAYEQYF. The CDR3 DNA sequence: TGCGCCAGCAGCCAAGCGGTTACAGCCTACGAGCAGTACTTC.

The genes are TRBV12-2 and TRBJ1-5. TRBV12-2 is a known pseudogene. The CDR3 sequence is 13 residues long. CDR3 nucleotides: TGTGCAAGTCGCTTAGCCAAACCCCAGCCCCAGCATTTT. This encodes CASRLAKPQPQHF.

The V and J genes are TRBV15 and TRBJ2-7; D is undetermined. Deletions cut 1 base from V and 7 bases from J, with 8 bases between. This CDR3 comprises 12 residues. The germline gives CDR1 LNHNV, CDR2 YYDKDF (reference sequence). The CDR3 protein is CATSRVMGEQYF. CDR3 bases: TGTGCCACCAGCAGAGTAATGGGAGAGCAGTACTTC.

This chain uses TRBV7-2 with TRBJ2-1, with 9 bases matching TRBD1. J lost 6 bases, V lost 2 bases, and 8 bases had no gene match. Per germline, CDR1 SGHTA and CDR2 FQGNSA. This CDR3 comprises 16 residues. The CDR3, as DNA: TGTGCCAGCAGCTTATCGGCCCGGGGACAGGGCAATGAGCAGTTCTTC. Amino acids: CASSLSARGQGNEQFF. Full variable domain (outside the CDR3, taken from reference TRBV7-2 and TRBJ2-1): GAGVSQSPSNKVTEKGKDVELRCDPISGHTALYWYRQSLGQGLEFLIYFQGNSAPDKSGLPSDRFSAERTGGSVSTLTIQRTQQEDSAVYLCASSLSARGQGNEQFFGPGTRLTVL.

The J gene is TRBJ1-2, the V gene TRBV28, with 7 bases aligning to TRBD1. The CDR3 has 14 amino acids. The germline V gene encodes CDR1 MDHEN and CDR2 SYDVKM. The V segment lost 6 bases and the J segment 4 bases; nucleotides outside the gene matches: 8. The CDR3 protein is CASRIQGGAYGYTF. The CDR3 nucleotides read TGTGCCAGCAGGATACAAGGGGGCGCCTATGGCTACACCTTC.

The rearrangement links TRBV15 to TRBJ1-2, with TRBD1 as a possible D gene (6 bases). The CDR3 has 14 amino acids. In germline, CDR1 is LNHNV, CDR2 YYDKDF (reference sequence). V shed 4 bases and J shed 5 bases, with 14 bases lying between them. In DNA form, the CDR3 reads TGTGCCACCAGCACTCGGGGGGCGCGATATGGCTACACCTTC. Translation: CATSTRGARYGYTF. The full variable domain, rest sourced from reference TRBV15 and TRBJ1-2, is DAMVIQNPRYQVTQFGKPVTLSCSQTLNHNVMYWYQQKSSQAPKLLFHYYDKDFNNEADTPDNFQSRRPNTSFCFLDIRSPGLGDTAMYLCATSTRGARYGYTFGSGTRLTVV.

The rearrangement links TRBV4-1 to TRBJ1-1, with D possibly matching TRBD1 (6 bases). V lost 1 base and J 6 bases, leaving 21 bases between the germline ends. Looked up from germline, CDR1 is MGHRA and CDR2 is YSYEKL. The CDR3 length is 17 residues. The CDR3: CASSQVSGGIGESEAFF. The CDR3 coding sequence is TGCGCCAGCAGCCAAGTTTCTGGGGGCATAGGGGAGTCTGAAGCTTTCTTT.